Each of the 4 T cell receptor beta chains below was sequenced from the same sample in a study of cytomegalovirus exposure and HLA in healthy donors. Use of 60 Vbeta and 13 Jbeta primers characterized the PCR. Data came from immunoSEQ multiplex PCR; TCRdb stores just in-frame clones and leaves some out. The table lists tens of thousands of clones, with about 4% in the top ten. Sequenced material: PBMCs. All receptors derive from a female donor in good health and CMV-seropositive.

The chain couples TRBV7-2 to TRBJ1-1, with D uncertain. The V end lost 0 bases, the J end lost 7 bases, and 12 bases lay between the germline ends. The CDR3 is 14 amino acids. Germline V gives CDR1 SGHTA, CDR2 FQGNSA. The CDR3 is CASSLAQWQFEAFF. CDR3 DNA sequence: TGTGCCAGCAGCTTAGCGCAGTGGCAGTTTGAAGCTTTCTTT.

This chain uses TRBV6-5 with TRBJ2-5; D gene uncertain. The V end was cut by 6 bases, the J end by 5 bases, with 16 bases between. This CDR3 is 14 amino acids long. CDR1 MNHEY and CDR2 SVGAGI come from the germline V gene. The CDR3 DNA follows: TGTGCCAGCAGAAAAACGACATACCGGGAGACCCAGTACTTC. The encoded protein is CASRKTTYRETQYF.

In DNA, the CDR3 is TGTGCCAGCAGCTTAGCGCAGGGAAGGGTGTACTTC. Translating gives CASSLAQGRVYF. The chain employs TRBV7-9 and TRBJ2-7; weak D call: TRBD1 (5 bases). The V and J ends lost 0 bases and 12 bases respectively, with 12 bases between them. The CDR3 consists of 12 residues. Germline values: CDR1 SEHNR, CDR2 FQNEAQ (reference sequence).

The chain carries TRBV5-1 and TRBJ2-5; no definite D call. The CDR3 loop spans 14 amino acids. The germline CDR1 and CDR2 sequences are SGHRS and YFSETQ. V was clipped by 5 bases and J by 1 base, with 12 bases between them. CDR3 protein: CASSTEPRQETQYF. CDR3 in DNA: TGCGCCAGCAGTACCGAACCGCGCCAAGAGACCCAGTACTTC.